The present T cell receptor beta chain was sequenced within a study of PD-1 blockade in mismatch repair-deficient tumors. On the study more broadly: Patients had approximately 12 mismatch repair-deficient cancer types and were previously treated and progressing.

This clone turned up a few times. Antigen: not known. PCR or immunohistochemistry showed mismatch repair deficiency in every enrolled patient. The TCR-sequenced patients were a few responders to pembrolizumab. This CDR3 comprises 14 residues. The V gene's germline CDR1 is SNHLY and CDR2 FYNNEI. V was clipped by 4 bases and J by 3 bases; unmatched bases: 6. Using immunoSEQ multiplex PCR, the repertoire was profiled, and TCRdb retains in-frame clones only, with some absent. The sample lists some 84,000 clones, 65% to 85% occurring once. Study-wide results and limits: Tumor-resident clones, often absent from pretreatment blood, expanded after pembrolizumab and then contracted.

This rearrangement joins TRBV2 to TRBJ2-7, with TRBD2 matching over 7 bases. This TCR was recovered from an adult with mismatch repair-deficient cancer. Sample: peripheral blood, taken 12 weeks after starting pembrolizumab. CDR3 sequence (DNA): TGTGCCAGCAGTGTGACTAGCCGTCTCTACGAGCAGTACTTC. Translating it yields CASSVTSRLYEQYF. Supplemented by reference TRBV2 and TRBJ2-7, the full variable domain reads EPEVTQTPSHQVTQMGQEVILRCVPISNHLYFYWYRQILGQKVEFLVSFYNNEISEKSEIFDDQFSVERPDGSNFTLKIRSTKLEDSAMYFCASSVTSRLYEQYFGPGTRLTVT.